The clone carrying this TCR beta chain was seen a handful of times. Antigen specificity is unknown. The sample is drawn from a study of response to subunit inactivated influenza vaccine. Study-wide points: It was suggested by the authors that few new T cells are recruited by each seasonal influenza vaccination.

TCRdb itself ran the RT-PCR reads through MiXCR, one entry per CDR3 protein. The top ten hold about a tenth of the sample, which has around 180,000 distinct CDR3 sequences, about a tenth seen once. Germline V gives CDR1 KGHSH, CDR2 LQKENI. The CDR3 covers 14 residues. V was clipped by 4 bases and J by 6 bases; unmatched bases: 7. This clonotype was obtained from a man aged 50 to 59 who received an inactivated influenza vaccine. Source: non-naive T cells sorted from PBMCs, taken on the day of vaccination. This chain joins TRBV18 and TRBJ2-7, with TRBD1 matching 9 bases. The CDR3, as DNA: TGTGCCAGCTCACATAGAGACAGGGGGTTCGAGCAGTACTTC. Amino acid sequence: CASSHRDRGFEQYF.